This T cell receptor beta chain was sequenced during a study of cytomegalovirus exposure and HLA in healthy donors. PCR employed 60 Vbeta and 13 Jbeta primers. Assay: immunoSEQ multiplex PCR; the TCRdb copy retains only in-frame clones and omits some. This sample has 75,000 to 90,000 clones, with about 78% found just once. This clone was seen more than once but under ten times. Its specificity is not known. Study-level points and caveats: Some V segments could not be told apart, so they were left out, TRBV6-2 and TRBV6-3 among them.

Per germline, CDR1 SGHVS and CDR2 FNYEAQ. Trimming cost V 1 base and J 7 bases; bases outside gene matches: 5. The CDR3 loop spans 16 amino acids. The rearrangement joins TRBV7-6 to TRBJ2-1; 12 bases are a match to TRBD2. The TCR originated in a man aged 50 to 59 in good health and CMV-seronegative. Sequencing input: PBMCs. The DNA for the CDR3 is TGTGCCAGCAGCTTAGAGGCTAGCGGGGGGGCTAATGAGCAGTTCTTC. It translates to CASSLEASGGANEQFF.